Shown below are 14 T cell receptor beta chains from a single sample sequenced in a study of vaccination and CD4 T cells after COVID-19. No antigen has been identified for these receptors. The sample's treatment: roughly 10-day PBMC culture with coronavirus spike peptide pools or control peptides (ViraFEST assay). The Oncomine TCR Beta short-read assay sequenced DNA from cultured CD4+ T cells. TCRdb recomputed calls from the PCR reads with MiXCR, one row per CDR3 protein. The table has about 20,000 distinct CDR3 sequences, 52% seen once. Sample: CD4+ T cells from blood, cultured in vitro. These receptors came from a human donor who had recovered from COVID-19.

The chain links TRBV5-5 to TRBJ2-7; D is undetermined. Germline loops: CDR1 SGHKS, CDR2 YYEKEE (reference sequence). The CDR3 has 12 amino acids. The V end lost 3 bases, the J end lost 1 base, and 5 bases lay between the germline ends. The CDR3 sequence is CASSSGSYEQYF. DNA of the CDR3: TGTGCCAGCAGCTCTGGTTCCTACGAGCAGTACTTC.

This chain links TRBV6-2 or TRBV6-3 with TRBJ1-2, with D possibly TRBD1 on 5 matching bases. Trimming left V 8 bases short and J 8 bases short, with 21 bases between. Germline V CDR1 and CDR2: MNHEY, SVGEGT. CDR3 length equals 14 residues. CDR3 protein: CASGEGTKPRGYTF. The CDR3 DNA reads as TGTGCCAGCGGGGAGGGGACGAAGCCGCGGGGCTACACCTTC.

The rearrangement uses TRBV11-2 and TRBJ2-3; TRBD2 matches 8 bases. This CDR3 is 17 amino acids long. J lost 2 bases, V lost 3 bases, and 10 bases had no gene match. Germline V lookup: CDR1 SGHAT, CDR2 FQNNGV. The CDR3 here is CASSFTGGRSYTDTQYF. For the CDR3, the DNA is TGTGCCAGCAGCTTCACGGGAGGGCGGTCCTACACAGATACGCAGTATTTT.

The chain joins TRBV6-5 to TRBJ1-5, with 9 bases that match TRBD1. Trimming at V came to 2 bases and at J to 2 bases, leaving 4 bases not matched to a gene. The length of the CDR3 is 16 residues. CDR1 and CDR2 from the germline V gene are MNHEY and SVGAGI. In DNA form, the CDR3 reads TGTGCCAGCAGTTACGGACAGGGGTCCGGCAATCAGCCCCAGCATTTT. Translated: CASSYGQGSGNQPQHF.

The chain combines TRBV11-2 with TRBJ1-1; a possible D gene is TRBD1 (6 bases). This CDR3 comprises 17 residues. V was pared by 2 bases and J by 4 bases, with 20 bases between. Per germline, CDR1 SGHAT and CDR2 FQNNGV. The CDR3 loop is CASSLKGGLVEATEAFF. The CDR3 coding sequence is TGTGCCAGCAGCTTAAAGGGGGGGCTTGTCGAGGCCACTGAAGCTTTCTTT.

This chain uses TRBV20-1 with TRBJ2-7; D is perhaps TRBD2 (5 bases). This CDR3 has 14 residues. V dropped 1 base and J dropped 5 bases, with 15 bases sitting between them. Germline lookup yields CDR1 DFQATT and CDR2 SNEGSKA (reference sequence). The CDR3 sequence: CSARALDRDDEQYF. The CDR3, as DNA: TGCAGTGCTAGAGCCCTAGACCGGGATGACGAGCAGTACTTC.

This rearrangement joins TRBV2 to TRBJ2-1; D gene uncertain. V was trimmed by 6 bases and J by 4 bases, leaving 4 bases between them. This CDR3 has 11 amino acids. CDR1 is SNHLY and CDR2 is FYNNEI in the germline V gene. CDR3 amino acids: CASSPYNEQFF. CDR3 DNA: TGTGCCAGCAGCCCTTACAATGAGCAGTTCTTC.

The CDR3 bases are TGTGCCAGCAGCTTAGCGCCGACTAGCGGGAGAGGTGAGCAGTTCTTC. Translation: CASSLAPTSGRGEQFF. The chain joins TRBV7-2 to TRBJ2-1; 12 positions agree with TRBD2. Unmatched junction bases numbered 6, after V lost 0 bases and J lost 9 bases. The CDR3 runs 16 residues. The germline V gene encodes CDR1 SGHTA and CDR2 FQGNSA.

This clonotype was counted only a few times. The gene calls are TRBV30 and TRBJ2-7, with unresolved D. Trimming left V 3 bases short and J 7 bases short, with 13 bases between. CDR3 length: 12 residues. Germline V gene lookup returns CDR1 GTSNPN and CDR2 SVGIG (reference sequence). The CDR3 here is CAWSKGPGEQYF. The DNA of the CDR3 is TGTGCCTGGAGCAAAGGGCCCGGGGAGCAGTACTTC.

The rearrangement links TRBV6-2 or TRBV6-3 to TRBJ2-2; TRBD1 might be the D (5 bases). The CDR3 length is 16 residues. V lost 4 bases, J lost 3 bases, and 15 bases lay in between. Germline CDR1 is MNHEY and CDR2 is SVGEGT. DNA for the CDR3: TGTGCCAGCAGTTGGGGCAGGGTCGCTGACACCGGGGAGCTGTTTTTT. The encoded protein is CASSWGRVADTGELFF.

This clonotype showed up just a few times. The V gene is TRBV6-2 or TRBV6-3, the J gene TRBJ2-1; D unclear. The V end was cut by 6 bases, the J end by 7 bases, with 13 bases between. Germline values: CDR1 MNHEY, CDR2 SVGEGT. The CDR3 covers 13 residues. The CDR3 bases are TGTGCCAGCAGACAAACAAGGGTGAATGAGCAGTTCTTC. Translated, it gives CASRQTRVNEQFF.

V is TRBV11-2 and J is TRBJ1-2; 9 nucleotides line up with TRBD1. The CDR3 has 14 residues. Germline loops: CDR1 SGHAT, CDR2 FQNNGV. The V gene end was trimmed by 4 bases and the J gene end by 6 bases; junction bases not matched to a gene: 6. CDR3 loop: CASSSSGQGHGYTF. The DNA of the CDR3 is TGTGCCAGCAGCTCATCGGGACAGGGCCATGGCTACACCTTC.

This clonotype showed up just a few times. The rearrangement uses TRBV6-2 or TRBV6-3 and TRBJ1-6; D unclear. The CDR3 length is 17 residues. Germline loops: CDR1 MNHEY, CDR2 SVGEGT. The V and J ends lost 2 bases and 0 bases respectively, with 11 bases between them. In DNA form, the CDR3 reads TGTGCCAGCAGTTACGAGGTGATGAGCTCCTATAATTCACCCCTCCACTTT. Translating it yields CASSYEVMSSYNSPLHF.

This rearrangement joins TRBV19 to TRBJ1-5; D perhaps matches TRBD1 (5 bases). V was cut by 3 bases and J by 7 bases, with 16 bases left in between. The CDR3 runs 15 residues. Germline V lookup: CDR1 LNHDA, CDR2 SQIVND (reference sequence). CDR3 bases: TGTGCCAGTAGTATGGGGCGAGGGGAACGCCAGCCCCAGCATTTT. Translated, it gives CASSMGRGERQPQHF.